The sequence of this TCR beta chain was determined in a study of T cell responses to AZD1222 COVID-19 vaccine. Findings and limits, study-wide: Increases in Spike-specific TCR breadth and depth were seen after two AZD1222 doses. In the spike-specific TCR repertoire, nearly half reportedly target unmutated variant regions. With dominance at 160-218 and 743-854, vaccine-associated CD4 TCRs spanned spike.

About this clone itself: Its antigen remains unknown.

Data came from immunoSEQ multiplex PCR; TCRdb stores just in-frame clones and leaves some out. The repertoire has over 70,000 clones, roughly 87% of them found once; the top ten carry around 5.8%. The sequence was obtained from an adult in good health. The material was peripheral blood, obtained on day 0 of AZD1222 vaccination.

The CDR3, as DNA: TGCAGTGCTAGTCGGCAGGGACCCCCAGTACGGTTTTTT. Its protein product is CSASRQGPPVRFF. This chain connects TRBV20-1 to TRBJ1-4; D may be TRBD1 (5 bases). The germline V and J ends were trimmed by 3 bases and 16 bases, with 21 bases remaining between them. Germline-derived CDR1 and CDR2 are DFQATT and SNEGSKA (reference sequence). The CDR3 length is 13 residues.